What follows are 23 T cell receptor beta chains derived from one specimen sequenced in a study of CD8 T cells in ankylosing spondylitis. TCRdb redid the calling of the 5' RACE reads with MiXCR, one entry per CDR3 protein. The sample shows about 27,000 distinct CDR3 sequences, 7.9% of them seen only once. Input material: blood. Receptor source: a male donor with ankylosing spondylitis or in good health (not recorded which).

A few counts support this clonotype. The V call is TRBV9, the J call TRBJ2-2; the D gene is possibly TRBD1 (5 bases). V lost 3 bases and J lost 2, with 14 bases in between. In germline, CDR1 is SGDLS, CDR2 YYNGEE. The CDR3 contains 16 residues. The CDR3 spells CASSGQLPTNTGELFF. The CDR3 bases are TGTGCCAGCAGCGGACAGCTACCCACAAACACCGGGGAGCTGTTTTTT.

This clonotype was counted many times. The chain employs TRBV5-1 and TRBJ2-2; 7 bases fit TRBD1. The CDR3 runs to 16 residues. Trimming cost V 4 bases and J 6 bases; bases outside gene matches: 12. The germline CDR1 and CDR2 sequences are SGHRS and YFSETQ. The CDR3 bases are TGCGCCAGCAGCCCCTTTAGAGGGGGCGAGGCCGGGGAGCTGTTTTTT. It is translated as CASSPFRGGEAGELFF.

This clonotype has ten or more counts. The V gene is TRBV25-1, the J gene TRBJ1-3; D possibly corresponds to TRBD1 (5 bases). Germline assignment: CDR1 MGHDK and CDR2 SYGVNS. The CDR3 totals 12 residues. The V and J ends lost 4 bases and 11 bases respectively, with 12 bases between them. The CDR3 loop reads CASSGGSGAIYF. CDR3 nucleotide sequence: TGTGCCAGCAGTGGAGGGTCGGGGGCCATATATTTT.

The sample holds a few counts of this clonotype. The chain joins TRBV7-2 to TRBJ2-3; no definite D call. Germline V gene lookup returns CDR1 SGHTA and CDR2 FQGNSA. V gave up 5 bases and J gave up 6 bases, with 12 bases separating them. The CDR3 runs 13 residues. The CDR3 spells CASSPLVGDTQYF. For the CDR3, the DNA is TGTGCCAGCAGCCCACTGGTGGGGGATACGCAGTATTTT.

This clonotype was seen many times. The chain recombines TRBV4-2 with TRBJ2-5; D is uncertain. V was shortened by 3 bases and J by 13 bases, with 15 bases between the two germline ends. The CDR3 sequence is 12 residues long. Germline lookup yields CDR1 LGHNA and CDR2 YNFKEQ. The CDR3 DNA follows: TGTGCCAGCAGCCAGCCCGGTCTCCCTCGGTACTTC. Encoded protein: CASSQPGLPRYF.

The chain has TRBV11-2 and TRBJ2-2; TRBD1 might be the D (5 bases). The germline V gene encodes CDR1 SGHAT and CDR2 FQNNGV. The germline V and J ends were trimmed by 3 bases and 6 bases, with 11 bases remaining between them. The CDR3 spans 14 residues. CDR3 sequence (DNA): TGTGCCAGCAGCTTTCTCCAGGGATCCGGGGAGCTGTTTTTT. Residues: CASSFLQGSGELFF.

Here the CDR3 DNA reads TGCGCCAGCAGCCAAGTTGGGGAAGATACGCAGTATTTT. Translating it yields CASSQVGEDTQYF. The chain is built from TRBV4-1 and TRBJ2-3; D gene uncertain. There are 13 residues in the CDR3. Germline-derived CDR1 and CDR2 are MGHRA and YSYEKL. Trimming cost V 1 base and J 5 bases, with 7 bases left between them.

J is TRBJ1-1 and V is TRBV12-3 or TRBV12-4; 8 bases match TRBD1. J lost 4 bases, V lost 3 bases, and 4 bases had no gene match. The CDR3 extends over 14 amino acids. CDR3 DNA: TGTGCCAGCAGTTTCAGGGGGCGCGGCACTGAAGCTTTCTTT. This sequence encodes CASSFRGRGTEAFF.

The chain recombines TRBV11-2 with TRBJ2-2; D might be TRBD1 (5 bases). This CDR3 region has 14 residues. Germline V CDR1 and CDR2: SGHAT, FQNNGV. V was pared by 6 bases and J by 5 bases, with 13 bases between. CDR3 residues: CASSNPGSTGELFF. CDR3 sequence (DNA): TGTGCCAGCAGTAATCCAGGGTCTACCGGGGAGCTGTTTTTT.

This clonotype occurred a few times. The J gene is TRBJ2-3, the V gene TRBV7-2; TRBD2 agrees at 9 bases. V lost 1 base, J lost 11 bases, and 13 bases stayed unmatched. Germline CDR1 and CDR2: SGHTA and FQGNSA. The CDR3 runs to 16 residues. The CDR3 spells CASSLVPPSGDNRQYF. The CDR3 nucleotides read TGTGCCAGCAGCTTAGTTCCCCCTAGCGGGGATAACCGGCAGTATTTT.

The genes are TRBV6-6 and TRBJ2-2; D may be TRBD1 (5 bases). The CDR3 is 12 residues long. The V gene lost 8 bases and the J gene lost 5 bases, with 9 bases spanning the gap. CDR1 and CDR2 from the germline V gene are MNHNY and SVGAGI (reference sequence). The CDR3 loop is CASRRETGELFF. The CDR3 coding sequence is TGTGCCAGCCGCAGGGAAACCGGGGAGCTGTTTTTT.

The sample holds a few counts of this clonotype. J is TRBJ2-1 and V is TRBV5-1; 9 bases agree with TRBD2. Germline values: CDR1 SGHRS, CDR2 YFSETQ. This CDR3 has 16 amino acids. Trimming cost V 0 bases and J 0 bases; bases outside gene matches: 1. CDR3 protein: CASSLDSGSSYNEQFF. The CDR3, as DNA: TGCGCCAGCAGCTTGGATAGCGGGAGCTCCTACAATGAGCAGTTCTTC.

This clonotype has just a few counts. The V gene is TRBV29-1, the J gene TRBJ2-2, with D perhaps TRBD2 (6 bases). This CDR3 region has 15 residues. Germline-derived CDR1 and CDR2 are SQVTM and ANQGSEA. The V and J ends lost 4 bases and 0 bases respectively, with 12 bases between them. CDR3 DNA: TGCAGCGTTGTGCGGGGACTCTCGAACACCGGGGAGCTGTTTTTT. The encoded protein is CSVVRGLSNTGELFF.

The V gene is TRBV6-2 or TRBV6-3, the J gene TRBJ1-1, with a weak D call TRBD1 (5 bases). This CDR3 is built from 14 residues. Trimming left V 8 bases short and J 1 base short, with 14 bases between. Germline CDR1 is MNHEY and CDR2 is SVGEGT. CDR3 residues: CASYLGQGNTEAFF. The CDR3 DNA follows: TGTGCCAGCTATCTGGGGCAGGGGAACACTGAAGCTTTCTTT.

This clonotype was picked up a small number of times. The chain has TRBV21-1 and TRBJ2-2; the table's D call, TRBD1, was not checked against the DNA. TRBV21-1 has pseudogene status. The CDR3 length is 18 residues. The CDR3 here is CASSTTGTGNRDTGELFF. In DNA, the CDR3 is TGTGCCAGCAGCACGACCGGGACAGGGAATCGGGACACCGGGGAGCTGTTTTTT.

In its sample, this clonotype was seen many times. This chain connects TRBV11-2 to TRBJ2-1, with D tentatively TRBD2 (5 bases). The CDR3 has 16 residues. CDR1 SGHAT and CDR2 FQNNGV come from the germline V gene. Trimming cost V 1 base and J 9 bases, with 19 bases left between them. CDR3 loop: CASSLGRGLAKGEQFF. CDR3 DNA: TGTGCCAGCAGCTTAGGCCGCGGGCTAGCAAAGGGTGAGCAGTTCTTC.

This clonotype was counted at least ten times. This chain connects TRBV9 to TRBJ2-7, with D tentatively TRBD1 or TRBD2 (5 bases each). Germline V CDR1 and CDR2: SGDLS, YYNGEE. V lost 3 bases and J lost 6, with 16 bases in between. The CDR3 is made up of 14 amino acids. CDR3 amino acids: CASSAWDGEGEQYF. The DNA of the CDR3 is TGTGCCAGCAGCGCCTGGGACGGAGAGGGCGAGCAGTACTTC.

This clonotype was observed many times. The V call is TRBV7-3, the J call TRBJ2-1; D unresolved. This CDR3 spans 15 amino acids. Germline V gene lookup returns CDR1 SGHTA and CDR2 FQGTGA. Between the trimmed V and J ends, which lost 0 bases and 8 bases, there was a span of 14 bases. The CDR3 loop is CASSLTAAEFDEQFF. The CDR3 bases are TGTGCCAGCAGCTTAACAGCCGCGGAGTTCGATGAGCAGTTCTTC.

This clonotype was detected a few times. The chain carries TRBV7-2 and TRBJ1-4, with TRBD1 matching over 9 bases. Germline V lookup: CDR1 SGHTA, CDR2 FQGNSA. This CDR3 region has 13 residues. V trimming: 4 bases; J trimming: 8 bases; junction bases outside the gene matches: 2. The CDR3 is CASSWGQGEKLFF. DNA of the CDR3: TGTGCCAGCAGCTGGGGACAGGGCGAAAAACTGTTTTTT. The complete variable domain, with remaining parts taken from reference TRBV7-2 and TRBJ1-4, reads GAGVSQSPSNKVTEKGKDVELRCDPISGHTALYWYRQSLGQGLEFLIYFQGNSAPDKSGLPSDRFSAERTGGSVSTLTIQRTQQEDSAVYLCASSWGQGEKLFFGSGTQLSVL.

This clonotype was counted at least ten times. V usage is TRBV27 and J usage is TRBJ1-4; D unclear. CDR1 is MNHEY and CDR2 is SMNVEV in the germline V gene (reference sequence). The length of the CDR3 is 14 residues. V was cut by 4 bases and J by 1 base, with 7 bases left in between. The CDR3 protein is CASSSGRTNEKLFF. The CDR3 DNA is TGTGCCAGCAGTTCGGGGAGAACTAATGAAAAACTGTTTTTT.

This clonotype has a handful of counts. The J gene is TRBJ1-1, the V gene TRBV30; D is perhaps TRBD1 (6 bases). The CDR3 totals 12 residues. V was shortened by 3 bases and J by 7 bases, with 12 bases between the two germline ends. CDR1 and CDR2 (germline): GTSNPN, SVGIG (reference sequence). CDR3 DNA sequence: TGTGCCTGGAGACAGGGAGCCATTGAAGCTTTCTTT. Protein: CAWRQGAIEAFF.

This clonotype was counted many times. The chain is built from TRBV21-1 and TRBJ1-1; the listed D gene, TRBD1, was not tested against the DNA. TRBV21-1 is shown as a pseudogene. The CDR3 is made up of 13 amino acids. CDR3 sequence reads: CARGGSANTEAFF. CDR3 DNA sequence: TGTGCCAGAGGGGGCAGCGCGAACACTGAAGCTTTCTTT.

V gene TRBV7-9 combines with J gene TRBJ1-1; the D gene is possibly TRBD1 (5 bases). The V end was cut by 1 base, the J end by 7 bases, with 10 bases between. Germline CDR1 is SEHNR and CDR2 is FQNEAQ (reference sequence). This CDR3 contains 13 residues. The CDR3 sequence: CASSLEGFVEAFF. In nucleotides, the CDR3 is TGTGCCAGCAGCTTAGAGGGGTTCGTTGAAGCTTTCTTT. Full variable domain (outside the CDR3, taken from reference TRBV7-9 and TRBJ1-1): DTGVSQNPRHKITKRGQNVTFRCDPISEHNRLYWYRQTLGQGPEFLTYFQNEAQLEKSRLLSDRFSAERPKGSFSTLEIQRTEQGDSAMYLCASSLEGFVEAFFGQGTRLTVV.